This T cell receptor (beta chain) was retrieved from a study of CD8 T cells in Susac syndrome. In the study overall: The sequenced Susac syndrome patients included about six who had clinically active disease and under 10 who were in remission. Patients with Susac syndrome were therapy-naive, on corticosteroids, or on intravenous immunoglobulin alone at blood draw.

Definite or probable Susac syndrome was diagnosed using recently defined diagnostic criteria. Points from the study as a whole: Clonal expansion was not seen in any Susac syndrome CD4+ T cell repertoire.

In regard to this clonotype: What it binds is not known.

The RNA input was about 0.45 to 1 ug, and it was reverse transcribed with random hexamers. Each CDR3 protein is one row after TCRdb ran MiXCR on the immunoSEQ multiplex PCR reads. The repertoire has 67,000 or so distinct CDR3 sequences, roughly 93% of them found once; the top ten carry around 0.15%. The receptor was derived from a human donor with Susac syndrome. The specimen was CD4+ T cells from PBMCs.

CDR3 amino acids: CAWKILYGLASSYNEQFF. CDR3 in DNA: TGTGCCTGGAAAATTCTTTATGGACTCGCGAGCTCCTACAATGAGCAGTTCTTC. The chain has TRBV30 and TRBJ2-1; the D gene is possibly TRBD2 (5 bases). This CDR3 has 18 amino acids. V was shortened by 4 bases and J by 0 bases, with 22 bases between the two germline ends. Germline-derived CDR1 and CDR2 are GTSNPN and SVGIG (reference sequence).